The source of this TCR beta chain is a study of T cells in Graves' hyperthyroidism and ophthalmopathy. Whole-study context: Peripheral blood samples were taken at initial diagnosis, prior to any treatment.

Study-wide points: From stable hyperthyroidism, ophthalmopathy was set apart by a 13 V-J model.

This clonotype showed up many times. What it binds is unknown. This CDR3 spans 15 amino acids. Trimming left V 1 base short and J 0 bases short, with 9 bases between. CDR1 is SGHTA, CDR2 FQGNSA, per germline. No progression to ophthalmopathy during 18 months of follow-up defined stable disease. A roughly 9.3 ml volume of fresh peripheral blood provided the PBMCs. What was amplified from RNA transcripts were TCR beta CDR3 regions. The TCR CDR3 first-round RT-PCR relied on the HTBI primer set. One entry per CDR3 protein results from TCRdb running MiXCR on the multiplex PCR reads. In the table there are over 650,000 distinct CDR3 sequences, about a sixth of which are singletons.

The sequence derives from a man younger than 35 with Graves' hyperthyroidism. Specimen: blood. This sequence joins TRBV7-2 and TRBJ1-1; D may be TRBD1 (5 bases). The CDR3 coding sequence is TGTGCCAGCAGCTTAGGACAGACTATGAACACTGAAGCTTTCTTT. Protein: CASSLGQTMNTEAFF.